This T cell receptor beta chain was captured in a study of blood T cell repertoires in COVID-19. This clone was found once. The method was immunoSEQ multiplex PCR; TCRdb's version includes in-frame clones alone and lacks a portion of them. The sample includes over 150,000 clones, approximately 90% of them seen just once. Germline CDR1 reads SGHRS; CDR2 reads YFSETQ. The CDR3 sequence is 14 residues long. V was pared by 4 bases and J by 8 bases, with 8 bases of the junction left unmatched. The chain has TRBV5-1 and TRBJ2-1; TRBD1 matches 8 bases. The specimen was peripheral blood. This TCR was sampled from a man aged 45 to 65 with acute or convalescent COVID-19. The CDR3 is CASSTGQGGDEQFF. The CDR3 DNA reads TGCGCCAGCAGCACCGGACAGGGAGGTGATGAGCAGTTCTTC.